This TCR beta chain derives from a study of CD8 T cells in Susac syndrome. This CDR3 has 18 amino acids. Trimming removed 2 bases from V and 1 base from J; junction bases left unmatched: 14. Germline CDR1 reads GTSNPN; CDR2 reads SVGIG (reference sequence). Sequencing of TCR beta was performed on blood CD8+ and CD4+ T cells. Purification of the CD8+ and CD4+ T cells relied on negative isolation, and TEMRA cells underwent FACS enrichment. It was with random hexamers that about 0.45 to 1 ug RNA was reverse transcribed. TCR beta CDR3 was amplified by immunoSEQ covering 54 Vbeta and 13 Jbeta. TCRdb passed the immunoSEQ multiplex PCR reads through MiXCR, listing each CDR3 protein once. The data contain a few hundred thousand distinct CDR3 sequences, roughly nine tenths of them seen just once; the ten biggest clones take up approximately 0.065%.

The sequenced material came from CD4+ T cells from PBMCs. This receptor was obtained from a human donor with multiple sclerosis. The rearrangement uses TRBV30 and TRBJ2-4, with 7 nucleotides matching TRBD2. The CDR3 region is CAWSHPRDYRRAKNIQYF. The DNA for the CDR3 is TGTGCCTGGAGTCACCCGCGGGACTACCGAAGGGCCAAAAACATTCAGTACTTC.